A single sample gave rise to the 29 T cell receptor beta chains below, sequenced in a study of T cell repertoires in cytomegalovirus infection. One entry per CDR3 protein results from TCRdb running MiXCR on the reads. The sample has tens of thousands of distinct CDR3 sequences; approximately 3.6% are singletons. Sequencing input: PBMCs. The receptors come from a human donor in good health (CMV status not recorded). Some clones in this sample may be carry-over from other donors' samples.

The sample holds many counts of this clonotype. The chain carries TRBV10-3 and TRBJ2-2; 7 bases are shared with TRBD1. Germline V gene data show CDR1 as ENHRY and CDR2 as SYGVKD. The CDR3 loop spans 15 amino acids. J was trimmed by 6 bases and V by 3 bases; bases with no gene match: 7. The CDR3 protein is CAISEENRGAGELFF. DNA for the CDR3: TGTGCCATCAGTGAAGAGAACAGGGGAGCCGGGGAGCTGTTTTTT.

This clonotype was counted at least ten times. The chain uses TRBV28 and TRBJ1-1, with D uncertain. This CDR3 is 15 amino acids long. The V and J ends lost 5 bases and 5 bases respectively, with 18 bases between them. CDR1 and CDR2 from the germline V gene are MDHEN and SYDVKM. CDR3 nucleotide sequence: TGTGCCAGCAGTCCGCCTCGGGATGGAAGTACTGAAGCTTTCTTT. Translation gives CASSPPRDGSTEAFF.

This clonotype occurred many times. The chain couples TRBV7-2 to TRBJ2-5; D unresolved. This CDR3 is built from 12 residues. Germline CDR1 is SGHTA and CDR2 is FQGNSA. The germline V and J ends were trimmed by 7 bases and 1 base, with 7 bases remaining between them. The CDR3 loop reads CASTLTQETQYF. The CDR3 DNA reads as TGTGCCAGCACGCTCACCCAAGAGACCCAGTACTTC. Full variable domain (missing parts from reference TRBV7-2 and TRBJ2-5): GAGVSQSPSNKVTEKGKDVELRCDPISGHTALYWYRQSLGQGLEFLIYFQGNSAPDKSGLPSDRFSAERTGGSVSTLTIQRTQQEDSAVYLCASTLTQETQYFGPGTRLLVL.

This rearrangement joins TRBV7-6 to TRBJ2-1; D is perhaps TRBD2 (6 bases). CDR3 length: 12 residues. V dropped 8 bases and J dropped 7 bases, with 12 bases sitting between them. Germline V gene lookup returns CDR1 SGHVS and CDR2 FNYEAQ. As DNA, the CDR3 is TGTGCCAGCGGTCCTGGGGGGAATGAGCAGTTCTTC. This translates into CASGPGGNEQFF.

This clonotype has a count of ten or more. V and J are TRBV7-2 and TRBJ1-2; no definite D call. Germline values: CDR1 SGHTA, CDR2 FQGNSA. The CDR3 length is 13 residues. With 5 bases removed from V and 3 bases from J, the gap between germline ends came to 10 bases. The CDR3 coding sequence is TGTGCCAGCAGCGCCGAGGTTCACTATGGCTACACCTTC. This translates into CASSAEVHYGYTF. The variable domain in full, with the rest retrieved from reference TRBV7-2 and TRBJ1-2, is GAGVSQSPSNKVTEKGKDVELRCDPISGHTALYWYRQSLGQGLEFLIYFQGNSAPDKSGLPSDRFSAERTGGSVSTLTIQRTQQEDSAVYLCASSAEVHYGYTFGSGTRLTVV.

This clonotype was detected many times. The chain couples TRBV28 to TRBJ1-2; 9 bases align to TRBD1. The V gene's germline CDR1 is MDHEN and CDR2 SYDVKM. The junction had 6 bases not matched to a gene; V was cut back by 5 bases and J by 8 bases. The CDR3 sequence is 13 residues long. In DNA, the CDR3 is TGTGCCAGCAGTACAGGGGGCCCTCTAGGCTACACCTTC. Encoded protein: CASSTGGPLGYTF.

This clonotype was detected many times. V gene TRBV7-2 combines with J gene TRBJ2-7, with TRBD1 matching over 7 bases. CDR3 size: 14 residues. CDR1 is SGHTA, CDR2 FQGNSA, per germline. V shed 3 bases and J 5 bases; nucleotides not matched to a gene: 7. CDR3 amino acids: CASSFDRVPNEQYF. The CDR3 DNA reads TGTGCCAGCAGCTTTGACAGGGTCCCAAACGAGCAGTACTTC.

This clonotype was counted ten times or more. J is TRBJ2-5 and V is TRBV7-2, with a possible D match to TRBD2 (5 bases). Trimming cost V 2 bases and J 3 bases, with 19 bases left between them. The germline V gene has CDR1 SGHTA and CDR2 FQGNSA. The CDR3 sequence is 17 residues long. The CDR3 sequence is CASSLRLFGGPEETQYF. The CDR3 nucleotides read TGTGCCAGCAGCTTACGTCTGTTCGGCGGGCCCGAAGAGACCCAGTACTTC.

The chain uses TRBV7-2 and TRBJ1-4; tentative D call: TRBD1 (5 bases). CDR3 length equals 16 residues. V was trimmed by 5 bases and J by 3 bases, leaving 16 bases between them. CDR1 is SGHTA, CDR2 FQGNSA, per germline. The CDR3 bases are TGTGCCAGCAGCATGGCCTTGGGACGGCCTAATGAAAAACTGTTTTTT. Encoded protein: CASSMALGRPNEKLFF.

This clonotype was recorded at least ten times. The chain combines TRBV7-6 with TRBJ2-1; TRBD2 matches at 10 bases. CDR1 is SGHVS and CDR2 is FNYEAQ in the germline V gene. There are 13 residues in the CDR3. V gave up 3 bases and J gave up 8 bases; unmatched junction bases: 1. Here the CDR3 DNA reads TGTGCCAGCAGCTTGACTAGCGGGTATGAGCAGTTCTTC. It is translated as CASSLTSGYEQFF.

This clonotype was seen repeatedly, ten times or more. The chain links TRBV12-3 or TRBV12-4 to TRBJ2-2; TRBD1 matches at 8 bases. Trimming at V came to 3 bases and at J to 1 base, leaving 1 base not matched to a gene. The CDR3 contains 15 residues. The CDR3 DNA sequence: TGTGCCAGCAGTTTTGACAGGGGGAACACCGGGGAGCTGTTTTTT. This sequence encodes CASSFDRGNTGELFF.

In this sample, this clonotype turned up many times. The chain links TRBV7-8 to TRBJ1-6; TRBD1 matches 7 bases. Germline V gene sequence: CDR1 SGHVS, CDR2 FQNEAQ. V lost 4 bases to trimming and J lost 1 base; unmatched junction nucleotides: 13. The CDR3 has 19 residues. The CDR3 DNA reads as TGTGCCAGCAGCTCAAATACCCACAGGGGACGTTCCTATAATTCACCCCTCCACTTT. Amino acid sequence: CASSSNTHRGRSYNSPLHF.

The table lists this clonotype with many counts. The genes are TRBV7-2 and TRBJ1-4; the D gene is possibly TRBD1 (5 bases). This CDR3 has 13 residues. The ends were cut back, 8 bases at V and 10 bases at J, with 17 bases in the middle. The germline V gene encodes CDR1 SGHTA and CDR2 FQGNSA. CDR3 loop: CASGDDRFGKLFF. CDR3 bases: TGTGCCAGCGGGGATGACAGATTTGGAAAACTGTTTTTT.

The V gene is TRBV12-3 or TRBV12-4, the J gene TRBJ2-1, with 8 bases matching TRBD1. Trimming at V came to 7 bases and at J to 7 bases, leaving 12 bases not matched to a gene. This CDR3 has 15 residues. CDR3 nucleotide sequence: TGTGCCAGCAAAGTACAGGGGGTGGAAAGGAATGAGCAGTTCTTC. Its protein is CASKVQGVERNEQFF.

This clonotype was detected many times. The chain has TRBV19 and TRBJ2-1; the match to TRBD1 covers 9 bases. The CDR3 runs 13 residues. Per germline, CDR1 LNHDA and CDR2 SQIVND (reference sequence). V lost 6 bases, J lost 8 bases, and 5 bases stayed unmatched. In DNA, the CDR3 is TGTGCCAGTAGGGACAGGGGCAGTTATGAGCAGTTCTTC. Amino acids: CASRDRGSYEQFF.

Ten or more counts support this clonotype. This chain connects TRBV7-2 to TRBJ1-5, with 10 bases fitting TRBD1. The CDR3 has 15 amino acids. After removal of 5 bases from V and 2 bases from J, the junction contained 3 bases not matched to a gene. CDR1 is SGHTA and CDR2 is FQGNSA in the germline V gene. CDR3: CASSGGTGGNQPQHF. The DNA for the CDR3 is TGTGCCAGCAGCGGGGGGACAGGGGGCAATCAGCCCCAGCATTTT.

This clonotype occurred many times. The chain combines TRBV7-3 with TRBJ2-1; D tentatively reads TRBD1 or TRBD2 (5 bases each). CDR3 length: 11 residues. CDR1 is SGHTA, CDR2 FQGTGA, per germline. V lost 4 bases and J 10 bases, leaving 8 bases between the germline ends. CDR3 DNA sequence: TGTGCCAGCAGCTATGGGACCGAGCAGTTCTTC. This codes for CASSYGTEQFF.

This clonotype showed up many times. The chain couples TRBV24-1 to TRBJ2-3, with TRBD1 identical over 7 bases. CDR3 length: 13 residues. Germline V gives CDR1 KGHDR, CDR2 SFDVKD. V lost 9 bases to trimming and J lost 3 bases; unmatched junction nucleotides: 5. The CDR3 coding sequence is TGTGCCACCCGGGACAGTTTGACAGATACGCAGTATTTT. Translation gives CATRDSLTDTQYF.

The CDR3 DNA sequence: TGTGCCAGCAGCCAGATGGCGACGAACACTGAAGCTTTCTTT. Translation gives CASSQMATNTEAFF. The V call is TRBV14, the J call TRBJ1-1; the D is unclear. CDR1 and CDR2 from the germline V gene are SGHDN and FVKESK. The CDR3 is 14 amino acids. Trimming took off 3 bases at V and 1 base at J, with 9 bases between the two ends.

This clonotype has only a few counts. This may be a read error, as it is one base from a much larger clone. The chain joins TRBV11-1 to TRBJ2-2; D is undetermined. The CDR3 contains 13 residues. Germline CDR1 and CDR2: SGHAT and FQDESV (reference sequence). V lost 1 base and J lost 7, with 7 bases in between. The CDR3 spells CASSLGYNGELFF. Written as DNA, the CDR3 is TGTGCCAGCAGCTTAGGATACAACGGGGAGCTGTTTTTT.

This clonotype was seen repeatedly, ten times or more. The rearrangement uses TRBV29-1 and TRBJ2-1; D remains unclear. The CDR3 is 13 amino acids. V lost 3 bases to trimming and J lost 9 bases, with 15 bases between them. Germline V gene data show CDR1 as SQVTM and CDR2 as ANQGSEA. For the CDR3, the DNA is TGCAGCGTTGACAGTCAGGTTCAAGGTGAGCAGTTCTTC. This translates into CSVDSQVQGEQFF.

This clonotype was recorded at least ten times. The genes are TRBV7-2 and TRBJ2-1; TRBD1 might be the D (6 bases). V lost 3 bases and J 5 bases, leaving 14 bases between the germline ends. The CDR3 length is 15 residues. Looked up from germline, CDR1 is SGHTA and CDR2 is FQGNSA. The CDR3 loop reads CASSLGQALHNEQFF. The CDR3 region has the DNA TGTGCCAGCAGCTTGGGACAAGCTTTACACAATGAGCAGTTCTTC.

This clonotype has at least ten counts. This chain uses TRBV7-6 with TRBJ2-5; D is ambiguous. V was trimmed by 5 bases and J by 2 bases, leaving 15 bases between them. The CDR3 is 15 residues long. CDR1 and CDR2 from the germline V gene are SGHVS and FNYEAQ. The CDR3 sequence: CASSGSVTGQETQYF. The CDR3 DNA is TGTGCCAGCAGCGGGTCGGTGACGGGTCAAGAGACCCAGTACTTC.

This clonotype has ten or more counts. The rearrangement joins TRBV10-3 to TRBJ2-3; 10 bases line up with TRBD2. The CDR3 sequence is 16 residues long. The V segment lost 4 bases and the J segment 2 bases; nucleotides outside the gene matches: 6. Germline assignment: CDR1 ENHRY and CDR2 SYGVKD. The CDR3 DNA is TGTGCCATCAGTGTGCTAGCGGGGGCCTCCACAGATACGCAGTATTTT. It encodes CAISVLAGASTDTQYF.

This clonotype showed up many times. The rearrangement uses TRBV20-1 and TRBJ2-1, with 7 bases that match TRBD2. Germline V CDR1 and CDR2: DFQATT, SNEGSKA (reference sequence). J was trimmed by 4 bases and V by 4 bases; bases with no gene match: 10. This CDR3 region has 15 residues. The chain's CDR3 is CSATSLSGAYNEQFF. CDR3 sequence (DNA): TGCAGTGCTACTTCATTGAGCGGGGCTTACAATGAGCAGTTCTTC.

This clonotype was seen at least ten times. V is TRBV18 and J is TRBJ1-4; D is ambiguous. The length of the CDR3 is 13 residues. CDR1 is KGHSH and CDR2 is LQKENI in the germline V gene. V was clipped by 2 bases and J by 6 bases, with 7 bases between them. The CDR3 nucleotides are TGTGCCAGCTCACCAGGAACGGATGAAAAACTGTTTTTT. Its protein is CASSPGTDEKLFF.

This clonotype showed up many times. The V and J genes are TRBV5-4 and TRBJ2-1; weak D call: TRBD2 (5 bases). V gave up 0 bases and J gave up 2 bases, with 6 bases separating them. This CDR3 contains 14 residues. CDR1 and CDR2 from the germline V gene are SGHNT and YYREEE (reference sequence). CDR3: CASSLAGTYNEQFF. DNA of the CDR3: TGTGCCAGCAGCTTGGCGGGAACCTACAATGAGCAGTTCTTC.

This clonotype was seen at least ten times. Here the CDR3 DNA reads TGTGCCAGTACCCAGATCGGTGACAGTCTCGGCTACACCTTC. It translates to CASTQIGDSLGYTF. The gene calls are TRBV19 and TRBJ1-2; D might be TRBD1 (5 bases). Deletions cut 7 bases from V and 8 bases from J, with 20 bases between. This CDR3 has 14 amino acids. CDR1 and CDR2 (germline): LNHDA, SQIVND (reference sequence).

This clonotype was recorded at least ten times. The V call is TRBV12-3 or TRBV12-4, the J call TRBJ1-5; 9 nucleotides line up with TRBD1. This CDR3 spans 18 amino acids. J lost 1 base, V lost 5 bases, and 12 bases had no gene match. The CDR3 bases are TGTGCCAGCAGTCCTGGGACAGGGTCGGAGGTGAGCAATCAGCCCCAGCATTTT. Amino acid sequence: CASSPGTGSEVSNQPQHF.